Listed here are 30 T cell receptor beta chains from one sample, sequenced in a study of T cells in Graves' hyperthyroidism and ophthalmopathy. RNA transcripts served as the template for amplifying TCR beta CDR3 regions. Researchers ran a first-round RT-PCR on the TCR CDR3 using the HTBI primer set. TCRdb re-derived calls from the multiplex PCR reads in MiXCR, one entry per CDR3 protein. Here the sample spans some 270,000 distinct CDR3 sequences, approximately 13% being singletons. The specimen was blood. All receptors derive from a middle-aged woman with Graves' hyperthyroidism.

This clonotype was recorded at least ten times. This chain joins TRBV5-5 and TRBJ2-3; D remains ambiguous. V lost 6 bases and J 0 bases, leaving 8 bases between the germline ends. In germline, CDR1 is SGHKS, CDR2 YYEKEE (reference sequence). The CDR3 contains 13 residues. The CDR3 DNA follows: TGTGCCAGCACCAAAATAAGCACAGATACGCAGTATTTT. Translated, it gives CASTKISTDTQYF.

In its sample, this clonotype was seen many times. V is TRBV28 and J is TRBJ2-7; D ambiguous. CDR1 is MDHEN and CDR2 is SYDVKM in the germline V gene. The length of the CDR3 is 12 residues. Trimming took off 6 bases at V and 6 bases at J, with 12 bases between the two ends. CDR3 DNA sequence: TGTGCCAGCAGACGACCGACTGGCGAGCAGTACTTC. Its protein is CASRRPTGEQYF.

This clonotype appeared a few times. The chain couples TRBV3-1 to TRBJ1-2; unclear D gene. V was trimmed by 6 bases and J by 3 bases, leaving 17 bases between them. Germline V gene sequence: CDR1 LGHDT, CDR2 YNNKEL (reference sequence). The CDR3 totals 15 residues. The CDR3 nucleotides read TGTGCCAGCAGACAAAAAGGAAGAATGGACTATGGCTACACCTTC. Its translation: CASRQKGRMDYGYTF.

This clonotype was counted a few times. V and J are TRBV29-1 and TRBJ2-1; 12 nucleotides agree with TRBD2. The germline CDR1 and CDR2 sequences are SQVTM and ANQGSEA. The CDR3 contains 16 residues. The junction had 6 bases not matched to a gene; V was cut back by 6 bases and J by 0 bases. DNA of the CDR3: TGCAGCGTGGATGGACTAGCGGGGAGCTCCTACAATGAGCAGTTCTTC. Encoded protein: CSVDGLAGSSYNEQFF.

This clonotype was observed many times. This chain joins TRBV28 and TRBJ2-5; the D gene is possibly TRBD1 (6 bases). V lost 2 bases and J 4 bases, leaving 17 bases between the germline ends. Germline CDR1 MDHEN, CDR2 SYDVKM. CDR3 length: 16 residues. CDR3 region: CASSLRVQGWGETQYF. CDR3 bases: TGTGCCAGCAGTTTAAGGGTGCAGGGGTGGGGAGAGACCCAGTACTTC.

This clonotype appeared many times. The gene calls are TRBV20-1 and TRBJ1-1, with D hard to call. CDR1 is DFQATT and CDR2 is SNEGSKA in the germline V gene (reference sequence). The V gene lost 6 bases and the J gene lost 7 bases, with 9 bases spanning the gap. The CDR3 is made up of 10 amino acids. The CDR3 region has the DNA TGCAGTGCCCGACTTCATGAAGCTTTCTTT. It translates to CSARLHEAFF.

Comments on this clonotype: One junction end does not reproduce the germline sequence, and a read error may be involved. The chain combines TRBV7-9 with TRBJ2-2, with D possibly being TRBD1 or TRBD2 (5 bases each). Germline-derived CDR1 and CDR2 are SEHNR and FQNEAQ (reference sequence). This CDR3 comprises 13 residues. CDR3 nucleotides: TGTGCCAGCAACTTAGAGGGGTCCGGGGAGCTGTTTTTT. This gives the protein CASNLEGSGELFF.

This clonotype was found many times. The rearrangement links TRBV28 to TRBJ2-2; possibly TRBD1 for D (7 bases). Germline V gene lookup returns CDR1 MDHEN and CDR2 SYDVKM. The CDR3 has 13 amino acids. V was shortened by 10 bases and J by 2 bases, with 11 bases between the two germline ends. The CDR3 spells CAMRDSNTGELFF. DNA of the CDR3: TGTGCCATGCGGGACAGTAACACCGGGGAGCTGTTTTTT.

This clonotype has more than one count but fewer than ten. V gene TRBV15 combines with J gene TRBJ1-2; D is perhaps TRBD1 (5 bases). Per germline, CDR1 LNHNV and CDR2 YYDKDF (reference sequence). With 2 bases removed from V and 7 bases from J, the gap between germline ends came to 11 bases. This CDR3 is 13 amino acids long. The DNA of the CDR3 is TGTGCCACCAGCAGAAGAGGGGTTCGTGGCTACACCTTC. This codes for CATSRRGVRGYTF.

The chain has TRBV5-5 and TRBJ2-1, with 7 bases aligning to TRBD2. This CDR3 has 14 amino acids. The germline V gene has CDR1 SGHKS and CDR2 YYEKEE (reference sequence). V shed 4 bases, J shed 6 bases, and the junction held 7 bases outside the gene matches. CDR3 amino acids: CASSTSVTVNEQFF. The CDR3 DNA follows: TGTGCCAGCAGCACTAGCGTTACGGTCAATGAGCAGTTCTTC.

This clonotype was picked up many times. This chain links TRBV3-1 with TRBJ1-4; TRBD1 agrees at 11 bases. J lost 7 bases, V lost 1 base, and 2 bases had no gene match. This CDR3 is built from 15 residues. From germline, CDR1 is LGHDT and CDR2 YNNKEL (reference sequence). As DNA, the CDR3 is TGTGCCAGCAGCCAAGGAGGGACAGGGGGTGAAAAACTGTTTTTT. Its protein product is CASSQGGTGGEKLFF.

This clonotype was detected a few times. The chain recombines TRBV6-1 with TRBJ2-1; no clear D gene. This CDR3 is 13 amino acids long. Germline V gene lookup returns CDR1 MNHNS and CDR2 SASEGT. The V end lost 8 bases, the J end lost 5 bases, and 13 bases lay between the germline ends. CDR3 sequence: CASDVSGDNEQFF. The DNA of the CDR3 is TGTGCCAGCGACGTTTCTGGGGACAATGAGCAGTTCTTC.

Ten or more counts support this clonotype. The rearrangement uses TRBV28 and TRBJ2-3, with D possibly being TRBD1 (5 bases). Germline V gene lookup returns CDR1 MDHEN and CDR2 SYDVKM. V was shortened by 5 bases and J by 0 bases, with 9 bases between the two germline ends. The CDR3 runs to 14 residues. CDR3 sequence (DNA): TGTGCCAGCAGTGAAAGGGGTAGCACAGATACGCAGTATTTT. It encodes CASSERGSTDTQYF.

This clonotype was found many times. One junction end does not reproduce the germline sequence, and a read error may be involved. This chain links TRBV12-3 or TRBV12-4 with TRBJ2-1, with TRBD1 identical over 8 bases. There are 14 residues in the CDR3. CDR3 in DNA: TGTGCCAGCAGTTTCGGACAGGGCCGCGCAGGGGTCCTCTTC. Translated, it gives CASSFGQGRAGVLF.

Note on this clonotype: This clone may be a read error of a much larger clone one base away. The genes are TRBV4-1 and TRBJ1-2; tentative D call: TRBD1 (5 bases). Germline CDR1 reads MGHRA; CDR2 reads YSYEKL. The CDR3 has 15 residues. Trimming removed 2 bases at V and 4 bases at J, with 14 bases between. The CDR3 protein is CASSQRAGAAYGYTF. CDR3 in DNA: TGCGCCAGCAGCCAACGGGCCGGGGCGGCCTATGGCTACACCTTC.

This chain joins TRBV7-6 and TRBJ2-1; 7 nucleotides agree with TRBD2. Trimming removed 5 bases from V and 7 bases from J; junction bases left unmatched: 11. Germline V gene sequence: CDR1 SGHVS, CDR2 FNYEAQ. This CDR3 is built from 15 residues. CDR3 in amino acids: CASSQGREWGNEQFF. As DNA, the CDR3 is TGTGCCAGCAGCCAAGGGCGGGAGTGGGGTAATGAGCAGTTCTTC.

This sequence joins TRBV20-1 and TRBJ1-2; 8 nucleotides match TRBD1. The germline V gene encodes CDR1 DFQATT and CDR2 SNEGSKA (reference sequence). CDR3 size: 13 residues. V gave up 6 bases and J gave up 2 bases; unmatched junction bases: 5. The CDR3 sequence is CSARTGINYGYTF. CDR3 nucleotide sequence: TGCAGTGCGCGGACAGGGATCAACTATGGCTACACCTTC.

In this sample, this clonotype turned up many times. This sequence joins TRBV2 and TRBJ1-1; the D gene is possibly TRBD1 (5 bases). The CDR3 sequence is 15 residues long. The germline V gene encodes CDR1 SNHLY and CDR2 FYNNEI. Trimming shortened V by 3 bases and J by 1 base, and 12 bases separated the two germline ends. CDR3 nucleotides: TGTGCCAGCAGTGACATAGGACACCCGAACACTGAAGCTTTCTTT. Translated: CASSDIGHPNTEAFF.

The rearrangement uses TRBV6-4 and TRBJ2-1, with no clear D. The CDR3 spans 17 residues. Germline V gene data show CDR1 as MRHNA and CDR2 as SNTAGT. The germline V and J ends were trimmed by 0 bases and 0 bases, with 12 bases remaining between them. CDR3 nucleotides: TGTGCCAGCAGTGACTCGAACATCCTCGGCTCCTACAATGAGCAGTTCTTC. Amino acids: CASSDSNILGSYNEQFF.

The table lists this clonotype with many counts. V gene TRBV12-5 combines with J gene TRBJ2-7; no firm D call. Trimming pared 4 bases from V and 6 bases from J, leaving 13 bases between. CDR1 is LGHNT, CDR2 FRNRAP, per germline. This CDR3 has 13 residues. CDR3 nucleotide sequence: TGTGCTAGTGGTTCCGACGAATCCCTCGAGCAGTACTTC. Translated: CASGSDESLEQYF.

This clonotype was picked up many times. The chain combines TRBV12-3 or TRBV12-4 with TRBJ1-5; the D is unclear. V dropped 2 bases and J dropped 1 base, with 3 bases sitting between them. The CDR3 runs 13 residues. CDR3 sequence reads: CASSLKSNQPQHF. The CDR3 DNA reads as TGTGCCAGCAGTTTAAAAAGCAATCAGCCCCAGCATTTT.

The gene calls are TRBV5-4 and TRBJ1-3, with unresolved D. In germline, CDR1 is SGHNT, CDR2 YYREEE (reference sequence). With 0 bases removed from V and 8 bases from J, the gap between germline ends came to 12 bases. This CDR3 has 14 residues. This chain's CDR3 is CASSLAGRVDTIYF. CDR3 DNA sequence: TGTGCCAGCAGCTTGGCCGGAAGGGTGGACACCATATATTTT. The full variable domain, its missing parts supplied by reference TRBV5-4 and TRBJ1-3, is ETGVTQSPTHLIKTRGQQVTLRCSSQSGHNTVSWYQQALGQGPQFIFQYYREEENGRGNFPPRFSGLQFPNYSSELNVNALELDDSALYLCASSLAGRVDTIYFGEGSWLTVV.

This clonotype was recorded at least ten times. The J gene is TRBJ1-3, the V gene TRBV6-6; D is ambiguous. The germline V gene encodes CDR1 MNHNY and CDR2 SVGAGI (reference sequence). The length of the CDR3 is 14 residues. The V end lost 0 bases, the J end lost 4 bases, and 7 bases lay between the germline ends. The CDR3 bases are TGTGCCAGCAGTTACTCTAGGCTGGGAAACACCATATATTTT. It yields the protein CASSYSRLGNTIYF.

This clonotype was picked up a small number of times. V gene TRBV5-1 combines with J gene TRBJ2-5; TRBD2 aligns across 8 bases. J lost 3 bases, V lost 3 bases, and 4 bases had no gene match. The CDR3 runs 14 residues. Germline loops: CDR1 SGHRS, CDR2 YFSETQ. The chain's CDR3 is CASSWGTREETQYF. The DNA for the CDR3 is TGCGCCAGCAGCTGGGGGACTAGGGAAGAGACCCAGTACTTC.

This clonotype occurred many times. This clone may be a read error of a much larger clone one base away. This rearrangement joins TRBV2 to TRBJ2-7, with D hard to call. Germline V gene data show CDR1 as SNHLY and CDR2 as FYNNEI. V was cut by 2 bases and J by 4 bases, with 0 bases left in between. The CDR3 is made up of 10 amino acids. This CDR3 reads CASSEYEQYF. In nucleotides, the CDR3 is TGTGCCAGCAGTGAATACGAGCAGTACTTC.

This clonotype was recorded many times. The chain couples TRBV19 to TRBJ1-1; no firm D call. Trimming left V 3 bases short and J 5 bases short, with 13 bases between. CDR3 length equals 14 residues. Germline V gene lookup returns CDR1 LNHDA and CDR2 SQIVND (reference sequence). CDR3 DNA: TGTGCCAGTAGTATTGACGGCGGGAGAACTGAAGCTTTCTTT. Protein sequence: CASSIDGGRTEAFF.

The genes are TRBV14 and TRBJ1-1; 7 bases map to TRBD1. This CDR3 spans 15 amino acids. The J segment lost 7 bases and the V segment lost 4 bases, leaving 12 bases of the junction unmatched. Germline CDR1 is SGHDN and CDR2 is FVKESK. As DNA, the CDR3 is TGTGCCAGCAGCCTTTATCGGACAGGAGGTGGTGAAGCTTTCTTT. Its translation is CASSLYRTGGGEAFF.

This clonotype came up many times. The V and J genes are TRBV27 and TRBJ2-2, with 10 bases identical to TRBD2. Germline V gene sequence: CDR1 MNHEY, CDR2 SMNVEV (reference sequence). The CDR3 contains 16 residues. V gave up 5 bases and J gave up 6 bases; unmatched junction bases: 9. Written as DNA, the CDR3 is TGTGCCAGCAGTCACCTAGCGGGGGCGTCGGCCGGGGAGCTGTTTTTT. Residues: CASSHLAGASAGELFF.

The chain joins TRBV10-3 to TRBJ1-1; TRBD1 is a possible D gene (5 bases). The CDR3 has 13 residues. CDR1 is ENHRY, CDR2 SYGVKD, per germline. Trimming removed 6 bases at V and 2 bases at J, with 10 bases between. CDR3 sequence: CAIRGTANTEAFF. In DNA form, the CDR3 reads TGTGCCATCAGGGGGACGGCCAACACTGAAGCTTTCTTT.

There are many counts of this clonotype. The rearrangement joins TRBV2 to TRBJ1-5; D is uncertain. This CDR3 has 14 residues. Trimming removed 3 bases from V and 1 base from J, with 7 bases in between. Germline loops: CDR1 SNHLY, CDR2 FYNNEI. In DNA form, the CDR3 reads TGTGCCAGCAGTGACACGGACAGCAATCAGCCCCAGCATTTT. Its protein product is CASSDTDSNQPQHF.